This T cell receptor beta chain came from a study of a mutant IDH1 vaccine in newly diagnosed glioma. This clone showed up just a few times. Assay used: immunoSEQ multiplex PCR; TCRdb lists only in-frame clones, some missing. The data hold 50,000 to 65,000 clones, with 80% to 90% observed a single time. CDR1 is LGHNA, CDR2 YSLEER, per germline. Between the trimmed V and J ends, which lost 0 bases and 5 bases, there was a span of 14 bases. The CDR3 consists of 16 residues. Documented time point: baseline, week 1 (first vaccination visit). The treatment: pre-vaccination baseline after standard-of-care therapy.

The specimen comprised PBMCs, sampled from a glioma patient treated with radiotherapy, temozolomide or both. The chain has TRBV4-3 and TRBJ1-5, with D perhaps matching TRBD1 (6 bases). The sequence came from a man younger than 30 with glioma. In nucleotides, the CDR3 is TGCGCCAGCAGCCAAGATCGGGGGCAGGAGGATCAGCCCCAGCATTTT. This translates into CASSQDRGQEDQPQHF.